The T cell receptor (beta chain) under discussion was sequenced for a study of T cell repertoires in cytomegalovirus infection. In the case of this clonotype: Its specificity is unknown.

V lost 6 bases and J lost 0; bases outside the gene matches: 15. The CDR3 has 19 amino acids. Germline V gene sequence: CDR1 ENHRY, CDR2 SYGVKD. TCRdb re-analysed the reads in MiXCR, keeping a single row per CDR3 protein. The sample lists 750,000 to 950,000 distinct CDR3 sequences; around 29% were seen once. This sequence was found in a human donor in good health (CMV status not recorded). Some clones in this sample may be carry-over from other donors' samples. This chain uses TRBV10-3 with TRBJ2-3; 10 nucleotides align to TRBD2. This specimen was cultured CD8+ T cells from PBMCs, taken from culture after CMV antigen stimulation. This chain's CDR3 is CAISGVGLAGAPSTDTQYF. DNA for the CDR3: TGTGCCATCAGCGGAGTGGGGCTAGCGGGGGCCCCAAGCACAGATACGCAGTATTTT.